This T cell receptor beta chain stems from a study of OX40 agonist ivuxolimab in advanced cancers. The V gene's germline CDR1 is SGHRS and CDR2 YFSETQ. The CDR3 consists of 14 residues. With 6 bases clipped from V and 8 bases from J, the junction kept 11 bases outside the gene matches. A note on this clone: Its target is unknown.

Libraries were prepared by immunoSEQ multiplex PCR; TCRdb keeps only in-frame clonotypes and omits some of them. The sample yields more than 90,000 clones, approximately 83% seen once. Study findings and constraints: At 0.1 to 3.0 mg/kg and by week 6, CD4+ and CD8+ T cells in the blood had expanded clonally. Which antigen the expanded peripheral T cells recognized is unknown.

This chain joins TRBV5-1 and TRBJ2-1; TRBD1 aligns across 7 bases. The input for sequencing was CD4+ or CD8+ T cells sorted from blood, taken in a trial of the OX40 agonist ivuxolimab. This TCR was sampled from an adult with an advanced solid tumor such as melanoma, head and neck, liver or kidney cancer. The CDR3, as DNA: TGCGCCAGCACCCTGGGACAGAGAAACGATGAGCAGTTCTTC. It yields the protein CASTLGQRNDEQFF. Full variable domain (rest looked up from reference TRBV5-1 and TRBJ2-1): KAGVTQTPRYLIKTRGQQVTLSCSPISGHRSVSWYQQTPGQGLQFLFEYFSETQRNKGNFPGRFSGRQFSNSRSEMNVSTLELGDSALYLCASTLGQRNDEQFFGPGTRLTVL.